The 5 T cell receptor beta chains in this list originate from one sample, sequenced in a study of T cells in Graves' hyperthyroidism and ophthalmopathy. Researchers took RNA transcripts and amplified the TCR beta CDR3 regions from them. HTBI primers were the set used in a first-round RT-PCR of the TCR CDR3. One entry per CDR3 protein, called by TCRdb with MiXCR from the multiplex PCR reads. The sample records about 420,000 distinct CDR3 sequences, 15% to 18% being singletons. Specimen: blood. The source is a woman under 30 with Graves' hyperthyroidism.

This clonotype occurred many times. The gene calls are TRBV6-5 and TRBJ2-1; D may match TRBD1 or TRBD2 (6 bases each). The V gene's germline CDR1 is MNHEY and CDR2 SVGAGI. The CDR3 is 17 amino acids. V gave up 0 bases and J gave up 2 bases, with 14 bases separating them. Written as DNA, the CDR3 is TGTGCCAGCAGTTACTCGAGTGGGGGGCTGGCCTACAATGAGCAGTTCTTC. Translation gives CASSYSSGGLAYNEQFF.

The table lists this clonotype with many counts. The chain uses TRBV2 and TRBJ2-2, with TRBD1 matching over 7 bases. With 11 bases clipped from V and 4 bases from J, the junction kept 10 bases outside the gene matches. The CDR3 totals 14 residues. Germline V gene lookup returns CDR1 SNHLY and CDR2 FYNNEI. The chain's CDR3 is CAHELRTGTGELFF. The CDR3 DNA follows: TGTGCCCACGAGCTCAGGACAGGCACCGGGGAGCTGTTTTTT.

This clonotype was counted many times. The chain links TRBV11-3 to TRBJ2-5, with D unclear. CDR1 is SGHNT, CDR2 YENEEA, per germline. V gave up 3 bases and J gave up 5 bases, with 13 bases separating them. CDR3 size: 14 residues. The CDR3 DNA follows: TGTGCCAGCAGCTTGAGTGGCCATTCCGAGACCCAGTACTTC. Protein: CASSLSGHSETQYF.

This clonotype has at least ten counts. At one end, the junction sequence differs from germline, possibly due to a read error. This chain joins TRBV11-2 and TRBJ2-6; D is ambiguous. Per the germline V gene, CDR1 is SGHAT and CDR2 is FQNNGV. CDR3 size: 11 residues. The CDR3 sequence: CASSLQIRPDF. CDR3 in DNA: TGTGCCAGCAGCTTACAAATCCGCCCTGACTTC.

This clonotype was counted only a few times. The CDR3 protein is CASSQDRPGGNTIYF. The CDR3 nucleotides are TGTGCCAGCAGCCAAGATCGGCCTGGTGGAAACACCATATATTTT. V is TRBV4-2 and J is TRBJ1-3; the D is unclear. Trimming removed 0 bases at V and 3 bases at J, with 9 bases between. CDR3 size: 15 residues. From germline, CDR1 is LGHNA and CDR2 YNFKEQ.